Shown below are 4 T cell receptor beta chains from a single sample sequenced in a study of blood T cell repertoires in COVID-19. Produced via immunoSEQ multiplex PCR; TCRdb's table is partial and in-frame only. The sample lists about 23,000 clones, approximately 94% seen once, with roughly 4% in the top ten. The sequenced sample consisted of peripheral blood. The source is a woman between 45 and 60 years old with active COVID-19.

The rearrangement joins TRBV7-9 to TRBJ1-5; D remains unclear. The CDR3 sequence is 16 residues long. V was shortened by 1 base and J by 2 bases, with 12 bases between the two germline ends. The germline V gene encodes CDR1 SEHNR and CDR2 FQNEAQ (reference sequence). The CDR3 protein is CASSLGREVGNQPQHF. The CDR3 DNA is TGTGCCAGCAGCTTAGGGAGGGAGGTTGGCAATCAGCCCCAGCATTTT.

The chain is built from TRBV5-1 and TRBJ2-1, with 10 bases identical to TRBD2. The CDR3 covers 15 residues. The germline gives CDR1 SGHRS, CDR2 YFSETQ. V shed 3 bases, J shed 12 bases, and the junction held 12 bases outside the gene matches. CDR3 in amino acids: CASSWLWSGRALQFF. For the CDR3, the DNA is TGCGCCAGCAGCTGGCTCTGGAGCGGGAGGGCCTTGCAGTTCTTC.

Turning to this clone: The junction departs from germline at one end; a sequencing error may be responsible. The chain has TRBV25-1 and TRBJ2-2, with D possibly matching TRBD2 (5 bases). Germline V gene lookup returns CDR1 MGHDK and CDR2 SYGVNS. This CDR3 spans 16 amino acids. The CDR3 DNA follows: TGTGCCAGCAGGGAATATGAGGCGGGGAACACCGGGGAGCTGTTTTTT. This translates into CASREYEAGNTGELFF.

The chain combines TRBV6-5 with TRBJ1-3; D is ambiguous. The ends were cut back, 4 bases at V and 0 bases at J, with 7 bases in the middle. CDR1 and CDR2 from the germline V gene are MNHEY and SVGAGI. This CDR3 comprises 14 residues. CDR3 nucleotides: TGTGCCAGCAGTTCAGACAACTCTGGAAACACCATATATTTT. Translated, it gives CASSSDNSGNTIYF.